Presented here are 13 T cell receptor beta chains from one specimen sequenced in a study of cytomegalovirus exposure and HLA in healthy donors. The method was immunoSEQ multiplex PCR; TCRdb's version includes in-frame clones alone and lacks a portion of them. The sample yields under 65,000 clones, over 85% seen once. Source material: PBMCs. These receptors all come from a woman between 18 and 30 years old in good health and CMV-seropositive.

The DNA for the CDR3 is TGTGCCAGTGGAGGTTACAATGAAAAACTGTTTTTT. As protein: CASGGYNEKLFF. This chain joins TRBV27 and TRBJ1-4; D gene unclear. Per the germline V gene, CDR1 is MNHEY and CDR2 is SMNVEV (reference sequence). V shed 9 bases and J shed 5 bases, with 10 bases lying between them. The CDR3 is 12 amino acids.

The chain recombines TRBV18 with TRBJ1-4; 8 nucleotides align to TRBD1. CDR1 and CDR2 from the germline V gene are KGHSH and LQKENI. The CDR3 length is 15 residues. The V and J ends lost 3 bases and 6 bases, in that order; junction bases with no gene match: 6. Here the CDR3 reads CASSPSTGEDEKLFF. The CDR3 DNA follows: TGTGCCAGCTCACCTTCGACAGGGGAAGATGAAAAACTGTTTTTT.

This clone was observed a handful of times. The chain combines TRBV18 with TRBJ2-7; the D gene is possibly TRBD1 (6 bases). CDR1 is KGHSH and CDR2 is LQKENI in the germline V gene. The CDR3 extends over 14 amino acids. V was pared by 3 bases and J by 3 bases, with 12 bases between. CDR3 loop: CASSPPGARYEQYF. As DNA, the CDR3 is TGTGCCAGCTCACCGCCAGGGGCCCGCTACGAGCAGTACTTC.

The chain carries TRBV13 and TRBJ2-7, with 8 bases fitting TRBD2. Germline-derived CDR1 and CDR2 are PRHDT and FYEKMQ (reference sequence). V dropped 3 bases and J dropped 3; count of bases not matched to a gene: 7. The CDR3 is 15 amino acids. CDR3 loop: CASSFGGGTYYEQYF. CDR3 coding DNA: TGTGCCAGCAGCTTCGGCGGGGGGACGTACTACGAGCAGTACTTC.

This clone was counted a single time. The rearrangement links TRBV28 to TRBJ2-1; 9 nucleotides match TRBD1. The germline gives CDR1 MDHEN, CDR2 SYDVKM. With 5 bases clipped from V and 8 bases from J, the junction kept 7 bases outside the gene matches. This CDR3 has 14 residues. CDR3 protein: CASSRGQGRDEQFF. CDR3 sequence (DNA): TGTGCCAGCAGTCGCGGACAGGGGAGAGATGAGCAGTTCTTC.

Concerning this clone itself: Other nucleotide sequences in the sample specify the same CDR3. The chain uses TRBV7-9 and TRBJ2-5; D is perhaps TRBD1 (6 bases). This CDR3 contains 13 residues. The V gene lost 5 bases and the J gene lost 1 base, with 8 bases spanning the gap. In germline, CDR1 is SEHNR, CDR2 FQNEAQ (reference sequence). CDR3 loop: CASSPDSQETQYF. The CDR3 DNA reads as TGTGCCAGCAGCCCGGACAGCCAAGAGACCCAGTACTTC.

This rearrangement joins TRBV7-3 to TRBJ2-3, with TRBD2 identical over 11 bases. CDR1 is SGHTA, CDR2 FQGTGA, per germline. V gave up 1 base and J gave up 3 bases; unmatched junction bases: 3. The CDR3 has 16 residues. CDR3 nucleotides: TGTGCCAGCAGCTTAAATCTAGCGGGGGGAACAGATACGCAGTATTTT. It encodes CASSLNLAGGTDTQYF.

The V gene is TRBV19, the J gene TRBJ1-1; D unresolved. The CDR3 is made up of 14 amino acids. Germline lookup yields CDR1 LNHDA and CDR2 SQIVND (reference sequence). Between the trimmed V and J ends, which lost 4 bases and 1 base, there was a span of 10 bases. The CDR3 DNA follows: TGTGCCAGTAGTAGAGAGACACAGAACACTGAAGCTTTCTTT. Protein product: CASSRETQNTEAFF.

The chain couples TRBV5-1 to TRBJ2-7; 8 positions match TRBD1. The CDR3 is 20 amino acids. The ends lost 3 bases at V and 0 bases at J; junction bases unmatched: 20. From germline, CDR1 is SGHRS and CDR2 YFSETQ. The CDR3 nucleotides are TGCGCCAGCAGCTCTGAAGGGAGACAGGGGCGCTATTCAAGCTCCTACGAGCAGTACTTC. It translates to CASSSEGRQGRYSSSYEQYF.

The chain uses TRBV10-3 and TRBJ2-3; D gene unclear. CDR3 length equals 13 residues. Germline V gene lookup returns CDR1 ENHRY and CDR2 SYGVKD. V lost 6 bases, J lost 0 bases, and 7 bases lay in between. CDR3 protein: CAIRAGSTDTQYF. The CDR3 DNA reads as TGTGCCATCAGGGCAGGCAGCACAGATACGCAGTATTTT.

This clone was counted a single time. The rearrangement uses TRBV28 and TRBJ2-1; perhaps TRBD1 as D (5 bases). Looked up from germline, CDR1 is MDHEN and CDR2 is SYDVKM. The CDR3 is 18 residues long. V dropped 4 bases and J dropped 4 bases, with 23 bases sitting between them. The CDR3 bases are TGTGCCAGCAGTTCCAATGTCCGGCAGGGTACGGCTTACAATGAGCAGTTCTTC. Translated: CASSSNVRQGTAYNEQFF. Complete variable domain (other parts from reference TRBV28 and TRBJ2-1): DVKVTQSSRYLVKRTGEKVFLECVQDMDHENMFWYRQDPGLGLRLIYFSYDVKMKEKGDIPEGYSVSREKKERFSLILESASTNQTSMYLCASSSNVRQGTAYNEQFFGPGTRLTVL.

This chain connects TRBV6-5 to TRBJ1-2; weak D call: TRBD1 (5 bases). V gave up 2 bases and J gave up 4 bases, with 11 bases separating them. The CDR3 has 14 residues. CDR1 is MNHEY and CDR2 is SVGAGI in the germline V gene. CDR3 sequence (DNA): TGTGCCAGCAGTTACGCCGGGAGGGGCTATGGCTACACCTTC. Encoded protein: CASSYAGRGYGYTF.

The chain has TRBV7-2 and TRBJ1-4; D remains unclear. V lost 1 base, J lost 0 bases, and 3 bases lay in between. The germline V gene encodes CDR1 SGHTA and CDR2 FQGNSA. This CDR3 has 14 amino acids. CDR3 DNA: TGTGCCAGCAGCTTAGGGCCAACTAATGAAAAACTGTTTTTT. Translated: CASSLGPTNEKLFF.